Here is one TCR beta chain with its context. Profiled with immunoSEQ multiplex PCR; TCRdb holds only in-frame clones, not every one. Of 260,000 or so clones listed, over 80% are singletons. Trimming stripped 1 base from V and 8 bases from J, with 12 bases between. The CDR3 runs 13 residues. Germline CDR1 reads SGHDT; CDR2 reads YYEEEE. This record comes from a study of blood T cell repertoires in COVID-19. This TCR derives from a woman in her 30s with acute COVID-19. The sequencing input was PBMCs or T cells enriched from blood (not recorded which). The chain couples TRBV5-6 to TRBJ1-2, with D possibly TRBD1 on 5 matching bases. CDR3: CASSLFGGIGYTF. In DNA, the CDR3 is TGTGCCAGCAGCTTGTTTGGGGGGATCGGCTACACCTTC.